A selection of T cell receptor beta chains follows, all from one sample in a study of response to subunit inactivated influenza vaccine. TCRdb used MiXCR to reprocess the RT-PCR reads, holding one entry per CDR3 protein. The table records a few hundred thousand distinct CDR3 sequences, 21% of them present only once. The material was PBMCs from blood, obtained 21 months after vaccination. These receptors all come from a man between 50 and 69 years old who received an inactivated influenza vaccine. The CDR3 runs from the conserved cysteine through the conserved F or W. A D gene is named only where the DNA matches it firmly. Clone size is given for some rows only: seen once, a few or many times, or a class if the clone is expanded.

cdr3_nt,cdr3_aa,j_call,v_call,d_call,clone_size
TGCAGTGCAGTCCGTCGCCGGACAGTAAATTCACCCCTCCACTTT,CSAVRRRTVNSPLHF,TRBJ1-6,TRBV20-1,NA,NA
TGTGCCAGCAGCTCCGGACAGGGGGCTCGCGAGCAGTACTTC,CASSSGQGAREQYF,TRBJ2-7,TRBV28,TRBD1,NA
TGTGCCATCAGTGAGTCTCAAGAGACCCAGTACTTC,CAISESQETQYF,TRBJ2-5,TRBV10-3,NA,few
TGCGCCAGCAGCCAAGAAAGTGTGGGCCCAGCGCGGGCCCAGTACTTC,CASSQESVGPARAQYF,TRBJ2-5,TRBV4-1,NA,NA
TGCGCCAGCAGCTTAGAGGACAGGGGAGGCTACAATGAGCAGTTCTTC,CASSLEDRGGYNEQFF,TRBJ2-1,TRBV5-1,TRBD1,many
TGCGCCAGCAGAGGAGCCGGGGGGCGAGTCGAGACCCAGTACTTC,CASRGAGGRVETQYF,TRBJ2-5,TRBV10-2,NA,NA
TGTGCCAGCAGTGCACAGGGGGTTCTTCATGGCTACACCTTC,CASSAQGVLHGYTF,TRBJ1-2,TRBV25-1,TRBD1,few
TGTGCCAGCAGTTTAATCACAGGGGACTATGGCTACACCTTC,CASSLITGDYGYTF,TRBJ1-2,TRBV12-3/TRBV12-4,TRBD1,NA
TGTGCCATCAGTGAGACGGGGGCGGGTGAGCAGTTCTTC,CAISETGAGEQFF,TRBJ2-1,TRBV10-3,NA,NA
TGTGCCAGCAGTTTAAACAGTCCCGGCTACGAGCAGTACTTC,CASSLNSPGYEQYF,TRBJ2-7,TRBV28,NA,few
TGCGCCAGCAGCTTGTTCGGTTTGAACACTGAAGCTTTCTTT,CASSLFGLNTEAFF,TRBJ1-1,TRBV5-1,NA,many
TGTGCCATCAGTTTAAACTCCGGGACAGGGGTGGAAAAACTGTTTTTT,CAISLNSGTGVEKLFF,TRBJ1-4,TRBV10-3,TRBD1,few
TGTGCCAGCAGTTTCAGGGCTAGCGGCACAGATACGCAGTATTTT,CASSFRASGTDTQYF,TRBJ2-3,TRBV28,NA,NA
TGTGCCAGCAGTTTACCTACAGGGTCTTATAATTCACCCCTCCACTTT,CASSLPTGSYNSPLHF,TRBJ1-6,TRBV12-3/TRBV12-4,NA,NA
TGTGCCAGCAGCCCCGTTGCAGGGGGAGGTCGAGATACGCAGTATTTT,CASSPVAGGGRDTQYF,TRBJ2-3,TRBV9,NA,few
TGTGCCTGGAGTTCGGTCTCCTACGAGCAGTACTTC,CAWSSVSYEQYF,TRBJ2-7,TRBV30,NA,once
TGCGCCAGCAGAATGGGGATAGGGGGCTACACCTTC,CASRMGIGGYTF,TRBJ1-2,TRBV5-1,NA,NA
TGTGCCAGCAGCTTAAACAGGGGCGAAGCTTTCTTT,CASSLNRGEAFF,TRBJ1-1,TRBV7-3,TRBD1,NA
TGTGCCAGCAGTTACTCGACGTTACAACTGAACACTGAAGCTTTCTTT,CASSYSTLQLNTEAFF,TRBJ1-1,TRBV6-5,NA,few
TGCGCCAGCAGCCCGACCCGTGCAGATACGCAGTATTTT,CASSPTRADTQYF,TRBJ2-3,TRBV5-1,NA,few